This is a list of T cell receptor beta chains from one sample in a study of T-cell reconstitution after alpha-beta-depleted transplantation in children. Using its own MiXCR run on the PCR reads, TCRdb lists one record per CDR3 protein. The top ten hold less than 15% of the sample, which has around 180,000 distinct CDR3 sequences, around 10% seen once. The sample in question was PBMCs, obtained before TCRalphabeta/CD19-depleted stem cell transplant. The receptors were sampled from a boy aged 2 to 10 with acute myeloid leukemia, due to receive a stem cell transplant. Both conserved end residues are part of each CDR3. A D gene is named only where the DNA matches it firmly. Rows may omit the clone size; those that give it use once, few, many or a size class.

CDR3 protein,CDR3 DNA,V gene,CDR3 length,D gene,clone size,J gene
CASSLLPTSTDTQYF,TGTGCCAGCAGCTTACTACCGACTAGCACAGATACGCAGTATTTT,TRBV7-2,15,-,-,TRBJ2-3
CASSQLRDRGYSNYGYTF,TGTGCCAGCAGTCAACTCCGGGACAGGGGTTACAGTAACTATGGCTACACCTTC,TRBV28,18,TRBD1,many,TRBJ1-2
CASSLDAKAVHPDTQYF,TGTGCCAGCAGCTTAGACGCCAAGGCGGTCCACCCAGATACGCAGTATTTT,TRBV11-1,17,-,many,TRBJ2-3
CACSLHVAGGPGTGELFF,TGTGCCTGCAGCCTTCACGTAGCGGGGGGGCCGGGCACCGGGGAGCTGTTTTTT,TRBV11-2,18,TRBD2,-,TRBJ2-2
CASRGAVGETQYF,TGTGCCAGCAGGGGAGCTGTCGGAGAGACCCAGTACTTC,TRBV12-3/TRBV12-4,13,-,many,TRBJ2-5
CASSQSGFGAFF,TGCGCCAGCAGCCAGTCGGGATTTGGGGCTTTCTTT,TRBV5-1,12,-,many,TRBJ1-1
CASRDSGRGRETQYF,TGCGCCAGCAGAGATAGCGGGAGGGGTAGGGAGACCCAGTACTTC,TRBV10-2,15,TRBD2,many,TRBJ2-5
CACSLAGETQYF,TGCGCCTGCAGCTTGGCCGGGGAGACCCAGTACTTC,TRBV5-1,12,-,-,TRBJ2-5
CASSPGTGAHNEQFF,TGTGCCAGCAGTCCCGGGACAGGGGCCCACAATGAGCAGTTCTTC,TRBV27,15,TRBD1,many,TRBJ2-1
CASRAIRAGGGQPQHF,TGTGCCAGCAGGGCCATTCGGGCAGGGGGCGGTCAGCCCCAGCATTTT,TRBV2,16,TRBD1,many,TRBJ1-5
CASGPHSGKLFF,TGTGCTAGTGGTCCCCACAGTGGAAAACTGTTTTTT,TRBV12-5,12,-,many,TRBJ1-4
CAIRDAAYEQYF,TGTGCCATTCGGGACGCAGCTTACGAGCAGTACTTC,TRBV10-3,12,-,many,TRBJ2-7
CASRLAGGREETQYF,TGTGCCAGCAGATTAGCGGGAGGTAGGGAGGAGACCCAGTACTTC,TRBV28,15,TRBD2,many,TRBJ2-5
CASRIWGTSGNTIYF,TGTGCCAGCAGGATTTGGGGGACCTCTGGAAACACCATATATTTT,TRBV12-3/TRBV12-4,15,-,many,TRBJ1-3
CSVRGREKLFF,TGCAGTGTAAGGGGGCGTGAAAAACTGTTTTTT,TRBV20-1,11,TRBD1,many,TRBJ1-4
CATRISGANVLTF,TGTGCCACCAGGATCTCTGGGGCCAACGTCCTGACTTTC,TRBV15,13,-,many,TRBJ2-6
CASSARERPPFTEQYF,TGTGCCAGCAGCGCAAGGGAAAGACCCCCGTTTACCGAGCAGTACTTC,TRBV7-9,16,-,-,TRBJ2-7
CAWNIAETQYF,TGTGCCTGGAATATTGCGGAGACCCAGTACTTC,TRBV30,11,-,many,TRBJ2-5
CASSQLQGFSDTQYF,TGTGCCAGCAGCCAGCTACAGGGATTTTCGGATACGCAGTATTTT,TRBV14,15,-,many,TRBJ2-3
CASSPFGADTQYF,TGTGCCAGCAGTCCCTTCGGTGCAGATACGCAGTATTTT,TRBV28,13,-,-,TRBJ2-3
CSARAGQADEAFF,TGCAGTGCTAGAGCCGGACAGGCGGATGAAGCTTTCTTT,TRBV20-1,13,TRBD1,-,TRBJ1-1
CASSPDRNTGELFF,TGTGCCAGCAGCCCTGACAGGAATACCGGGGAGCTGTTTTTT,TRBV7-8,14,-,many,TRBJ2-2
CASSSPGLVF,TGTGCCAGCAGCTCGCCGGGACTAGTCTTC,TRBV11-2,10,TRBD2,many,TRBJ2-1
CASSSSSGETEAFF,TGTGCCAGCAGCTCTTCCTCGGGGGAAACTGAAGCTTTCTTT,TRBV5-4,14,-,many,TRBJ1-1
CSARDLFTGTSGRTDTQYF,TGCAGTGCTAGAGATCTATTCACGGGGACTAGCGGGAGGACAGATACGCAGTATTTT,TRBV20-1,19,TRBD2,many,TRBJ2-3
CASSAPSGGAGDTQYF,TGCGCCAGCAGCGCTCCTAGCGGGGGGGCGGGAGATACGCAGTATTTT,TRBV10-2,16,TRBD2,many,TRBJ2-3
CASHRPSPYNEQFF,TGTGCCAGCCACCGCCCTAGCCCGTACAATGAGCAGTTCTTC,TRBV6-1,14,-,many,TRBJ2-1
CATSKRSTDTQYF,TGTGCCACCAGCAAGAGAAGCACAGATACGCAGTATTTT,TRBV15,13,-,many,TRBJ2-3
CASSPGAEWTYEQYF,TGTGCCAGCAGCCCCGGGGCTGAGTGGACCTACGAGCAGTACTTC,TRBV21-1,15,-,many,TRBJ2-7
CASSQESGHLSYEQYF,TGTGCCAGCAGCCAAGAATCAGGACACCTCTCCTACGAGCAGTACTTC,TRBV3-1,16,-,-,TRBJ2-7
CASIRGTNEAFF,TGTGCCAGCATCCGAGGGACCAATGAAGCTTTCTTT,TRBV28,12,-,many,TRBJ1-1
CASSSWTGGTTNEKLFF,TGTGCCAGCAGTTCCTGGACAGGGGGCACAACTAATGAAAAACTGTTTTTT,TRBV27,17,TRBD1,many,TRBJ1-4
CSAPGLAGVSYEQYF,TGCAGTGCTCCCGGACTAGCGGGAGTTTCCTACGAGCAGTACTTC,TRBV20-1,15,TRBD2,many,TRBJ2-7